The present entry profiles one T cell receptor beta chain with its context. What it recognizes is unknown. Germline V CDR1 and CDR2: SGDLS, YYNGEE. V lost 3 bases and J lost 0, with 13 bases in between. CDR3 size: 16 residues. The data are from a study of T-cell memory formation after mild COVID-19. About the study: TCR clusters largely stayed donor specific.

Researchers used 5'RACE with constant-segment primers to make TCR alpha and TCR beta cDNA libraries that carry sample barcodes and UMIs. TCRdb used MiXCR to reprocess the 5' RACE reads, holding one entry per CDR3 protein. The table has 200,000 to 250,000 distinct CDR3 sequences, about 27% seen once. Broader study findings: The study detected some responding clones in pre-infection memory, suggesting cross-reactive memory joined. Chiefly within CM and EM were the contracting CD4+ clones; CD8+ ones were within EMRA.

This receptor was taken from an adult woman who had mild COVID-19 (a few samples of this study predate the infection). Cell type and time point are not known. The gene calls are TRBV9 and TRBJ1-3; maybe TRBD1 (5 bases). Sequenced sample: PBMCs or a T cell subset sorted from them (not recorded which). Here the CDR3 reads CASSEGSGNSGNTIYF. CDR3 sequence (DNA): TGTGCCAGCAGCGAGGGGTCCGGAAACTCTGGAAACACCATATATTTT. The entire variable domain, with the rest obtained from reference TRBV9 and TRBJ1-3, is as follows: DSGVTQTPKHLITATGQRVTLRCSPRSGDLSVYWYQQSLDQGLQFLIQYYNGEERAKGNILERFSAQQFPDLHSELNLSSLELGDSALYFCASSEGSGNSGNTIYFGEGSWLTVV.